This entry lists 2 T cell receptor beta chains sequenced from one sample in a study of T cells expressing NK-cell markers. Using the 5' RACE reads, TCRdb records one entry per CDR3 protein without DNA. This table holds about 460,000 distinct CDR3 sequences. Material: blood T cells: a sorted CD56 or NKG2C T cell subset, CD4+ or CD8+ T cells, or bulk PBMC T cells (not recorded which). Receptors were obtained from a woman aged 45-65 years in good health.

This chain links TRBV7-9 with TRBJ2-7. Looked up from germline, CDR1 is SEHNR and CDR2 is FQNEAQ (reference sequence). The CDR3 has 14 amino acids. The CDR3 loop reads CASSLSNHNYEQYF.

The V call is TRBV5-1, the J call TRBJ2-3; with no DNA, the TCRdb D assignment of TRBD2 cannot be verified. From germline, CDR1 is SGHRS and CDR2 YFSETQ. This CDR3 spans 16 amino acids. The CDR3: CASSLAGAGGPDTQYF.